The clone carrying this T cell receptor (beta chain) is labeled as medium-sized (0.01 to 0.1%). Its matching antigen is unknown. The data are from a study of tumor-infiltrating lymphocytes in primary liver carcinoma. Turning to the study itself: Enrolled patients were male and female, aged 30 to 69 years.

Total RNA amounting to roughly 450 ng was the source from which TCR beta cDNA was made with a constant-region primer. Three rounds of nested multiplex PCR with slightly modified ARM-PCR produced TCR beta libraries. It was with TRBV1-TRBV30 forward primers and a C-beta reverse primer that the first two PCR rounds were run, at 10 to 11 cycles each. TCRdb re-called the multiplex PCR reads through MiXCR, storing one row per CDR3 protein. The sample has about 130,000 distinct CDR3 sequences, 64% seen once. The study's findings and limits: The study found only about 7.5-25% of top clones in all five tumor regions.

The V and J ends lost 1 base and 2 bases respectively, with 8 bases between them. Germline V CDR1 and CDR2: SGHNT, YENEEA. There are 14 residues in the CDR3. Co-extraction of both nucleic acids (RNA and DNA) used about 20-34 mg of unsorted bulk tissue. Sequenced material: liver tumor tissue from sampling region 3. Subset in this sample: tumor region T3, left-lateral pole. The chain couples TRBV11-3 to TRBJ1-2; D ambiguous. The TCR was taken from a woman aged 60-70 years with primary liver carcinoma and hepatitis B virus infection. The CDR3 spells CASSLGSVNYGYTF. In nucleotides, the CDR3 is TGTGCCAGCAGCTTAGGGTCTGTGAACTATGGCTACACCTTC.